The following is a T cell receptor beta chain sequence with its context. Its antigen is currently unknown. The record originates from a study of shared clonotypes between healthy human individuals. Findings of the study overall: Sequencing depth was predicted to influence how clonotypes are shared among donors. Shared clonotypes across all four donors exceeded non-shared ones in generation probability.

A deep-level run was used for the assay. Sequencing used immunoSEQ multiplex PCR; TCRdb keeps in-frame clones, though not all of them. The top ten hold over 0.3% of the sample, which has 1,400,000 or so clones, approximately 98.5% seen once. Germline lookup yields CDR1 SGHRS and CDR2 YFSETQ. Trimming cost V 8 bases and J 2 bases, with 13 bases left between them. This CDR3 contains 14 residues. What was sequenced was naive CD4+ T cells sorted from blood. The sample's subset: CD45RA+ positively selected. This TCR came from a man between 25 and 39 years old in good health. The chain joins TRBV5-1 to TRBJ2-2; D may correspond to TRBD1 or TRBD2 (5 bases each). Written as DNA, the CDR3 is TGCGCCAGTTATCTCCGGGACAACACCGGGGAGCTGTTTTTT. Translating it yields CASYLRDNTGELFF.